This T cell receptor beta chain emerged from a study of T cell repertoires in cytomegalovirus infection. TCRdb called the reads again in MiXCR, with one record for every CDR3 protein. This sample has approximately 50,000 distinct CDR3 sequences, with roughly a fifth found just once. The germline V gene encodes CDR1 SEHNR and CDR2 FQNEAQ (reference sequence). The CDR3 loop spans 18 amino acids. V lost 5 bases and J lost 4; bases outside the gene matches: 14. Turning to this clonotype: What it recognizes is unknown.

V usage is TRBV7-9 and J usage is TRBJ1-2; 12 nucleotides match TRBD1. This clonotype was obtained from a human donor in good health (CMV status not recorded). Some clones in this sample may be carry-over from other donors' samples. The starting material was CD8+ T cells from cultured PBMCs, obtained from culture after CMV antigen stimulation. The CDR3 loop reads CASSPTGTGGRLGYGYTF. The CDR3 nucleotides are TGTGCCAGCAGCCCTACCGGGACAGGGGGCAGATTGGGCTATGGCTACACCTTC.